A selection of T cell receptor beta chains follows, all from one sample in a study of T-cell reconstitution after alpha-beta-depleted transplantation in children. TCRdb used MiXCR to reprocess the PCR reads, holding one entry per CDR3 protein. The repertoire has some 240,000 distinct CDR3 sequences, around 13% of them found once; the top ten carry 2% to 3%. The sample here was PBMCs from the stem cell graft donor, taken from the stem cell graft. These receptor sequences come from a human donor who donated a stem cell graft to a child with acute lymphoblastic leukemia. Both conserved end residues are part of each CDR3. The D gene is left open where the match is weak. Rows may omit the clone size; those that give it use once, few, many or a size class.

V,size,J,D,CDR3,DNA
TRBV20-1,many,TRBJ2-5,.,CSALGDQFVETQYF,TGCAGTGCCCTCGGGGACCAGTTCGTTGAGACCCAGTACTTC
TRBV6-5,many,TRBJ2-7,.,CASRAQGGSEQYF,TGTGCCAGCAGGGCCCAAGGGGGATCCGAGCAGTACTTC
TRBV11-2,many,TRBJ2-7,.,CASSLGRGPSHEQYF,TGTGCCAGCAGCTTAGGAAGAGGTCCGTCCCACGAGCAGTACTTC
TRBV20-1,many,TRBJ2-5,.,CSAPIGAFQETQYF,TGCAGTGCTCCGATTGGGGCGTTCCAAGAGACCCAGTACTTC
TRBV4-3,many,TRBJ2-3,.,CASSQDVGTRTDTQYF,TGCGCCAGCAGCCAAGATGTCGGGACCCGCACAGATACGCAGTATTTT
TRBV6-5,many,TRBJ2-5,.,CASSYSKVGALETQYF,TGTGCCAGCAGTTACTCTAAGGTGGGAGCCCTCGAGACCCAGTACTTC
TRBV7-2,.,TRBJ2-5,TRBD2,CASSTRGGAGETQYF,TGTGCCAGCAGCACCCGCGGGGGGGCCGGAGAGACCCAGTACTTC
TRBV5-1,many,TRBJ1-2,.,CASSLVTNLNYGYTF,TGCGCCAGCAGCTTGGTGACCAATCTTAACTATGGCTACACCTTC
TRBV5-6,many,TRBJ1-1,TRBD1,CASSLLQGRTEAFF,TGTGCCAGCAGCTTGCTACAGGGGAGGACTGAAGCTTTCTTT
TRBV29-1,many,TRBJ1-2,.,CSVEVLGEGGYTF,TGCAGCGTTGAGGTGCTTGGAGAAGGTGGCTACACCTTC
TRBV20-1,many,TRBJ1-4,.,CSATRGSNEKLFF,TGCAGTGCTACCAGGGGATCTAATGAAAAACTGTTTTTT
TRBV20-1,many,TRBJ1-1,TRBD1,CSARAGTGNTEAFF,TGCAGTGCTAGAGCGGGGACAGGGAACACTGAAGCTTTCTTT
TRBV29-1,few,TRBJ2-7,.,CSVFTGEHYEQYF,TGCAGCGTTTTTACGGGGGAGCACTACGAGCAGTACTTC
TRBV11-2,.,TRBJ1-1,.,CASSSQVNTEAFF,TGTGCCAGCAGCTCCCAGGTGAACACTGAAGCTTTCTTT
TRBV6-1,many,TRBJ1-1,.,CASSPERGRAEAFF,TGTGCCAGCAGCCCCGAGAGGGGACGGGCTGAAGCTTTCTTT
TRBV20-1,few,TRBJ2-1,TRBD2,CSAPPGLGFMAAPYNEQFF,TGCAGTGCCCCACCGGGACTAGGCTTTATGGCTGCGCCTTACAATGAGCAGTTCTTC
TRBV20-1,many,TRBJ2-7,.,CSARDGNSHYEQYF,TGCAGTGCTAGAGATGGGAACAGTCACTACGAGCAGTACTTC
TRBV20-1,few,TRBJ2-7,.,CSARIPGRGSYEQYF,TGCAGTGCCCGAATACCGGGACGGGGCTCCTACGAGCAGTACTTC
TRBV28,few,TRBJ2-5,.,CASSFFRGGQETQYF,TGTGCCAGCAGTTTTTTTAGAGGGGGCCAAGAGACCCAGTACTTC
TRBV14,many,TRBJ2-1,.,CASSQGWSEDPISEQFF,TGTGCCAGCAGCCAAGGTTGGAGTGAGGACCCTATCTCCGAGCAGTTCTTC
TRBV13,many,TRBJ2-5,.,CASSLGLYGIETQYF,TGTGCCAGCAGCTTAGGCCTGTACGGGATAGAGACCCAGTACTTC
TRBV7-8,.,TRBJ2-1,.,CASSPVQTKVNEQFF,TGTGCCAGCAGCCCGGTCCAAACGAAAGTGAATGAGCAGTTCTTC
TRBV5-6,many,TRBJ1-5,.,CASSSRTDAKPQHF,TGTGCCAGCAGCAGCCGGACAGATGCCAAGCCCCAGCATTTT
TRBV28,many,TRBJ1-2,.,CASSFSDRVYGYTF,TGTGCCAGCAGTTTCTCTGACAGAGTTTATGGCTACACCTTC
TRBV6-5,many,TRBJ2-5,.,CASSNGPLEAIQETQYF,TGTGCCAGCAGTAACGGACCTCTAGAGGCAATTCAAGAGACCCAGTACTTC
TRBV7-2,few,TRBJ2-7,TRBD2,CASSLGGGGYSYEQYF,TGTGCCAGCAGCTTAGGCGGCGGGGGGTACTCCTACGAGCAGTACTTC
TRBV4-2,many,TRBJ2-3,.,CASSLDSLTDTQYF,TGTGCCAGCAGCCTCGACAGCCTCACAGATACGCAGTATTTT
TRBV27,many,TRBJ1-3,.,CASSLQSGSGNTIYF,TGTGCCAGCAGCCTGCAGTCTGGCTCTGGAAACACCATATATTTT
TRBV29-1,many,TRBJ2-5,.,CSVAKGPQETQYF,TGCAGCGTGGCTAAGGGGCCTCAAGAGACCCAGTACTTC
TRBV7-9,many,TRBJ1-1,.,CASSPEGAGTTEAFF,TGTGCCAGCAGCCCAGAAGGGGCCGGAACCACTGAAGCTTTCTTT
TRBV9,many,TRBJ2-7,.,CASSASRDGDPYEQYF,TGTGCCAGCAGCGCCTCGCGAGACGGAGACCCCTACGAGCAGTACTTC
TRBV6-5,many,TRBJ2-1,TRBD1,CASSYDRGNEQFF,TGTGCCAGCAGTTACGACAGGGGGAATGAGCAGTTCTTC
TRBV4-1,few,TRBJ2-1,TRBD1,CASSQPVQGAQGRLFF,TGCGCCAGCAGCCAACCCGTACAGGGGGCTCAAGGTCGGCTGTTCTTC
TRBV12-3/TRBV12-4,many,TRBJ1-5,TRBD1,CASSYGQGRQPQHF,TGTGCCAGCAGCTACGGACAGGGGAGGCAGCCCCAGCATTTT
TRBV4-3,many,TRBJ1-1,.,CASSRRMGVDTEAFF,TGCGCCAGCAGCCGCCGCATGGGGGTCGACACTGAAGCTTTCTTT
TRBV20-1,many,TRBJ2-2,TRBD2,CSANSGRLTGELFF,TGCAGTGCTAATAGCGGGAGACTCACCGGGGAGCTGTTTTTT
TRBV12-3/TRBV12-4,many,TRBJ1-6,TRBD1,CASSPLDRGHNSPLHF,TGTGCCAGCAGCCCCCTGGACAGGGGGCATAATTCACCCCTCCACTTT
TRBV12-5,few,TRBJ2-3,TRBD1,CASGLVMGGAGGETDTQYF,TGTGCTAGTGGTTTGGTAATGGGGGGCGCAGGGGGCGAGACAGATACGCAGTATTTT
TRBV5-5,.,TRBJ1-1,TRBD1,CASSFRDRGSGGYTEAFF,TGTGCCAGCAGCTTCCGGGACAGGGGGTCGGGGGGCTACACTGAAGCTTTCTTT
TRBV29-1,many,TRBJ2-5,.,CSVAETQYF,TGCAGCGTTGCGGAGACCCAGTACTTC
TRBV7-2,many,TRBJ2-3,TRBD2,CASSFRLADSTDTQYF,TGTGCCAGCAGCTTTCGACTAGCGGATTCCACAGATACGCAGTATTTT
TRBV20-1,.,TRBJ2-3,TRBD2,CSAHGLAGVGTDTQYF,TGCAGTGCTCATGGACTAGCGGGAGTGGGCACAGATACGCAGTATTTT
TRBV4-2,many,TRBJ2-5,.,CASSQEAGRTGLETQYF,TGTGCCAGCAGCCAAGAAGCAGGGCGTACCGGTTTGGAGACCCAGTACTTC
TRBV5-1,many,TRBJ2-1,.,CASSAGGTAPYNEQFF,TGCGCCAGCAGCGCCGGCGGGACAGCTCCCTACAATGAGCAGTTCTTC
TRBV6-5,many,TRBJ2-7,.,CASSQWSSYEQYF,TGTGCCAGCAGTCAGTGGAGCTCCTACGAGCAGTACTTC
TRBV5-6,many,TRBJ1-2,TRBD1,CASSFQGGRGYTF,TGTGCCAGCAGCTTTCAGGGGGGACGTGGCTACACCTTC
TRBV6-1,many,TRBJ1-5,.,CASSELLQPQHF,TGTGCCAGCAGTGAACTGCTTCAGCCCCAGCATTTT
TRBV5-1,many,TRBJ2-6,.,CASSLRQQGSGANVLTF,TGCGCCAGCAGCTTGAGGCAGCAGGGGTCTGGGGCCAACGTCCTGACTTTC
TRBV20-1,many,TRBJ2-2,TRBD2,CSAKGTSWGGELFF,TGCAGTGCCAAAGGGACTAGCTGGGGCGGGGAGCTGTTTTTT
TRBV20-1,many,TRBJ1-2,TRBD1,CSAREGQGVMAGYTF,TGCAGTGCTAGAGAGGGACAGGGGGTTATGGCTGGCTACACCTTC
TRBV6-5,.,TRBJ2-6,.,CASIFGGQFGANVLTF,TGTGCCAGCATTTTCGGGGGGCAATTTGGGGCCAACGTCCTGACTTTC
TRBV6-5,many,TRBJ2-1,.,CASSYDPSHNEQFF,TGTGCCAGCAGTTACGACCCAAGTCACAATGAGCAGTTCTTC